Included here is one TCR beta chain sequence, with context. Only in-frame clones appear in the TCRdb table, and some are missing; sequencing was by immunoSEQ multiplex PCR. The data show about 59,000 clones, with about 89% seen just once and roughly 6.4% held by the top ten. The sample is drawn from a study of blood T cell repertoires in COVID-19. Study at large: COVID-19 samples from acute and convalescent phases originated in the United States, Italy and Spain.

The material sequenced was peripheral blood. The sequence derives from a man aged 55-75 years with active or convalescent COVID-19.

The CDR3 nucleotides are TGTGCCAGCAGCCAATCGCCGGGACAGCTACACTATGGCTACACCTTC. It yields the protein CASSQSPGQLHYGYTF. The chain is built from TRBV3-1 (or the pseudogene TRBV3-2) and TRBJ1-2; 7 bases map to TRBD1. Germline V gene lookup returns CDR1 LGHDT and CDR2 YNNKEL (reference sequence). This CDR3 has 16 residues. V shed 2 bases, J shed 3 bases, and the junction held 9 bases outside the gene matches.